This is a list of T cell receptor beta chains from one sample in a study of blood T cell repertoires in COVID-19. Libraries were prepared by immunoSEQ multiplex PCR; TCRdb keeps only in-frame clonotypes and omits some of them. The sample includes 200,000 to 250,000 clones, 81% seen only once; the top ten take 8.5% to 10%. The sequenced sample was PBMCs or T cells enriched from blood (not recorded which). Receptors were obtained from a woman between 50 and 59 years old with acute COVID-19. Each CDR3 is given with its conserved first and last residue. Fields, in order: D gene, clone size, J gene, V gene, CDR3 length, CDR3 DNA, CDR3 protein. D genes are given only for firm matches. Expanded clones get a size class; other rows say once, few or many, or leave the size out.

D gene: .; clone size: .; J gene: TRBJ1-1; V gene: TRBV6-1; CDR3 length: 15; CDR3 DNA: TGTGCCAGCAGTGAAATGGGGCGGCTGAACACTGAAGCTTTCTTT; CDR3 protein: CASSEMGRLNTEAFF
D gene: TRBD1; clone size: .; J gene: TRBJ2-5; V gene: TRBV20-1; CDR3 length: 11; CDR3 DNA: TGCAGTGCGCACAGGGGAGAGACCCAGTACTTC; CDR3 protein: CSAHRGETQYF
D gene: TRBD1; clone size: .; J gene: TRBJ1-2; V gene: TRBV25-1; CDR3 length: 12; CDR3 DNA: TGTGCCAGCAGGGACAGGGGCTATGGCTACACCTTC; CDR3 protein: CASRDRGYGYTF
D gene: .; clone size: .; J gene: TRBJ1-5; V gene: TRBV30; CDR3 length: 14; CDR3 DNA: TGTGCCTGGGGCGCCGGGTCCTTGTCTCAGCCCCAGCATTTT; CDR3 protein: CAWGAGSLSQPQHF
D gene: TRBD2; clone size: .; J gene: TRBJ2-5; V gene: TRBV10-3; CDR3 length: 15; CDR3 DNA: TGTGCCATCAGTGAGTCGACTAGCGGGAGCGCAACCCAGTACTTC; CDR3 protein: CAISESTSGSATQYF
D gene: TRBD2; clone size: .; J gene: TRBJ2-1; V gene: TRBV5-1; CDR3 length: 16; CDR3 DNA: TGCGCCAGCAGCATATCCGGGACTAGCGGGGTAAATGAGCAGTTCTTC; CDR3 protein: CASSISGTSGVNEQFF
D gene: TRBD1; clone size: .; J gene: TRBJ1-2; V gene: TRBV19; CDR3 length: 12; CDR3 DNA: TGTGCCAGTAGTAGACAGGGAGGCGGCTACACCTTC; CDR3 protein: CASSRQGGGYTF
D gene: .; clone size: once; J gene: TRBJ1-5; V gene: TRBV6-5; CDR3 length: 15; CDR3 DNA: TGTGCCAGCACCAAAGGAGGGGCAGGAGTCCAGCCCCAGCATTTT; CDR3 protein: CASTKGGAGVQPQHF
D gene: TRBD1; clone size: .; J gene: TRBJ2-3; V gene: TRBV4-1; CDR3 length: 14; CDR3 DNA: TGCGCCAGCAGCCAAACAGGGGGCGCAGATACGCAGTATTTT; CDR3 protein: CASSQTGGADTQYF
D gene: TRBD1; clone size: .; J gene: TRBJ2-7; V gene: TRBV6-1; CDR3 length: 16; CDR3 DNA: TGTGCCAGCAGTCAAGGGACAGGGATCAAGCAGTACGAGCAGTACTTC; CDR3 protein: CASSQGTGIKQYEQYF
D gene: TRBD2; clone size: .; J gene: TRBJ2-1; V gene: TRBV7-2; CDR3 length: 14; CDR3 DNA: TGTGCCAGCAGCTTAACTAGCGGGTACAATGAGCAGTTCTTC; CDR3 protein: CASSLTSGYNEQFF
D gene: TRBD1; clone size: .; J gene: TRBJ1-1; V gene: TRBV5-4; CDR3 length: 14; CDR3 DNA: TGTGCCAGCAGCTTACAGGGGGGAAACACTGAAGCTTTCTTT; CDR3 protein: CASSLQGGNTEAFF
D gene: TRBD1; clone size: once; J gene: TRBJ1-2; V gene: TRBV6-2/TRBV6-3; CDR3 length: 14; CDR3 DNA: TGTGCCAGCAGTTACGGACAGGCCCTCTCTGGCTACACCTTC; CDR3 protein: CASSYGQALSGYTF
D gene: TRBD2; clone size: .; J gene: TRBJ2-1; V gene: TRBV18; CDR3 length: 15; CDR3 DNA: TGTGCCAGCTCATCGGGACTAGCGGGAGAGAATGAGCAGTTCTTC; CDR3 protein: CASSSGLAGENEQFF
D gene: TRBD2; clone size: .; J gene: TRBJ2-3; V gene: TRBV2; CDR3 length: 15; CDR3 DNA: TGTGCCAGCAGTGGACTAGCGGGGGGGGAAGATACGCAGTATTTT; CDR3 protein: CASSGLAGGEDTQYF